Shown below are 22 T cell receptor beta chains from a single sample sequenced in a study of graft-versus-host responses after intestinal transplantation. Sequenced by immunoSEQ multiplex PCR; TCRdb stores in-frame clones only, minus some. The sample shows around 120,000 clones, 95% of them seen only once. No antigen has been assigned to these receptors. Sequencing was performed on unstimulated CD8+ T cells sorted from spleen or lymph node cells, taken before intestinal transplant. Receptor source: a human donor who received an intestinal transplant.

This sequence joins TRBV27 and TRBJ2-1; maybe TRBD2 (5 bases). Trimming removed 7 bases at V and 7 bases at J, with 14 bases between. Per the germline V gene, CDR1 is MNHEY and CDR2 is SMNVEV (reference sequence). The CDR3 is 13 residues long. The DNA for the CDR3 is TGTGCCAGCACCTCTCCTAGCATGAATGAGCAGTTCTTC. Translation: CASTSPSMNEQFF.

The chain is built from TRBV9 and TRBJ1-5; tentative D call: TRBD1 (6 bases). Germline V CDR1 and CDR2: SGDLS, YYNGEE. V lost 3 bases to trimming and J lost 5 bases, with 12 bases between them. CDR3 length equals 14 residues. The DNA of the CDR3 is TGTGCCAGCAGCGCCGGACAGCCTCATCAGCCCCAGCATTTT. This encodes CASSAGQPHQPQHF.

The genes are TRBV4-2 and TRBJ1-3; D possibly corresponds to TRBD1 (6 bases). The CDR3 loop spans 14 amino acids. Trimming removed 5 bases from V and 2 bases from J, with 10 bases in between. Germline CDR1 reads LGHNA; CDR2 reads YNFKEQ. The CDR3 sequence is CASSGRDTGNTIYF. In nucleotides, the CDR3 is TGTGCCAGCAGCGGACGGGACACTGGAAACACCATATATTTT.

J is TRBJ2-1 and V is TRBV7-9; maybe TRBD2 (6 bases). The germline gives CDR1 SEHNR, CDR2 FQNEAQ (reference sequence). The CDR3 is 15 amino acids. V lost 1 base, J lost 4 bases, and 11 bases lay in between. The CDR3 protein is CASSLEGTRYNEQFF. The CDR3 region has the DNA TGTGCCAGCAGCTTAGAGGGGACTCGGTACAATGAGCAGTTCTTC.

This clone was recorded only once. This rearrangement joins TRBV28 to TRBJ1-1; TRBD1 might be the D (6 bases). The V end was cut by 3 bases, the J end by 8 bases, with 13 bases between. Germline V lookup: CDR1 MDHEN, CDR2 SYDVKM. The CDR3 length is 13 residues. The CDR3 region is CASSFRGGSEAFF. The CDR3, as DNA: TGTGCCAGCAGTTTCAGGGGTGGCTCAGAAGCTTTCTTT. Combining the CDR3 with reference TRBV28 and TRBJ1-1 gives the whole variable domain DVKVTQSSRYLVKRTGEKVFLECVQDMDHENMFWYRQDPGLGLRLIYFSYDVKMKEKGDIPEGYSVSREKKERFSLILESASTNQTSMYLCASSFRGGSEAFFGQGTRLTVV.

This clone was detected only a few times. The chain combines TRBV7-8 with TRBJ2-2; D might be TRBD2 (5 bases). Trimming took off 1 base at V and 4 bases at J, with 16 bases between the two ends. CDR3 length: 17 residues. Germline values: CDR1 SGHVS, CDR2 FQNEAQ. The CDR3 protein is CASSLGGFGVRTGELFF. As DNA, the CDR3 is TGTGCCAGCAGCTTAGGGGGTTTCGGGGTACGCACCGGGGAGCTGTTTTTT.

The chain recombines TRBV28 with TRBJ2-5, with a tentative D call TRBD1 (5 bases). Germline CDR1 is MDHEN and CDR2 is SYDVKM. CDR3 length: 15 amino acids. V lost 5 bases, J lost 5 bases, and 18 bases lay in between. The CDR3: CASSPVPVAGETQYF. CDR3 in DNA: TGTGCCAGCAGTCCTGTGCCGGTAGCAGGGGAGACCCAGTACTTC. Complete variable domain (other parts from reference TRBV28 and TRBJ2-5): DVKVTQSSRYLVKRTGEKVFLECVQDMDHENMFWYRQDPGLGLRLIYFSYDVKMKEKGDIPEGYSVSREKKERFSLILESASTNQTSMYLCASSPVPVAGETQYFGPGTRLLVL.

This clone came up once. This chain joins TRBV30 and TRBJ1-2; TRBD1 aligns across 7 bases. There are 13 residues in the CDR3. Per the germline V gene, CDR1 is GTSNPN and CDR2 is SVGIG (reference sequence). V lost 4 bases, J lost 3 bases, and 5 bases stayed unmatched. CDR3 sequence (DNA): TGTGCCTGGACTACGGGGACAGACTATGGCTACACCTTC. Its translation is CAWTTGTDYGYTF.

This clone was detected only once. The chain recombines TRBV23-1 with TRBJ1-1; weak D call: TRBD1 (6 bases). TRBV23-1 is an ORF, and what it does is uncertain. Trimming removed 4 bases at V and 5 bases at J, with 20 bases between. The CDR3 loop spans 16 amino acids. The CDR3 region has the DNA TGCGCCAGCAGTCCCTCCCCCTACAGGGAAAGGACTGAAGCTTTCTTT. Residues: CASSPSPYRERTEAFF.

The chain carries TRBV5-6 and TRBJ2-3, with D possibly matching TRBD1 (8 bases). Germline CDR1 SGHDT, CDR2 YYEEEE. Trimming pared 0 bases from V and 4 bases from J, leaving 12 bases between. There are 15 residues in the CDR3. CDR3 protein: CASSLGQGRADTQYF. The CDR3 region has the DNA TGTGCCAGCAGCTTGGGACAGGGGAGGGCAGATACGCAGTATTTT.

The chain is built from TRBV19 and TRBJ2-1; TRBD2 agrees at 12 bases. The CDR3 totals 16 residues. CDR1 and CDR2 from the germline V gene are LNHDA and SQIVND (reference sequence). J was trimmed by 8 bases and V by 1 base; bases with no gene match: 6. CDR3 region: CASSIVPSGRVHEQFF. CDR3 nucleotides: TGTGCCAGTAGTATAGTACCTAGCGGGAGGGTGCATGAGCAGTTCTTC.

This clone was recorded only once. The V gene is TRBV14, the J gene TRBJ2-7; D remains ambiguous. CDR1 and CDR2 (germline): SGHDN, FVKESK. The ends were cut back, 5 bases at V and 0 bases at J, with 5 bases in the middle. The CDR3 contains 12 residues. The CDR3 loop is CASSSGSYEQYF. CDR3 DNA: TGTGCCAGCAGCTCAGGCTCCTACGAGCAGTACTTC.

The rearrangement links TRBV27 to TRBJ2-3; TRBD2 matches at 7 bases. Germline V lookup: CDR1 MNHEY, CDR2 SMNVEV (reference sequence). After removal of 1 base from V and 2 bases from J, the junction contained 6 bases not matched to a gene. The CDR3 has 16 residues. CDR3 region: CASSLWGGEDTDTQYF. As DNA, the CDR3 is TGTGCCAGCAGTTTATGGGGGGGAGAAGACACAGATACGCAGTATTTT.

The rearrangement uses TRBV7-3 and TRBJ2-2; 9 nucleotides line up with TRBD1. V lost 5 bases, J lost 8 bases, and 12 bases stayed unmatched. CDR1 is SGHTA and CDR2 is FQGTGA in the germline V gene. The CDR3 runs to 16 residues. The CDR3 reads CASSPHRDREAGELFF. The CDR3 DNA sequence: TGTGCCAGCAGCCCACACCGGGACAGGGAGGCTGGGGAGCTGTTTTTT.

This clone came up once. The V call is TRBV27, the J call TRBJ1-4; the D is unclear. V lost 3 bases and J lost 8, with 13 bases in between. This CDR3 is built from 14 residues. The germline V gene has CDR1 MNHEY and CDR2 SMNVEV (reference sequence). CDR3 protein: CASSLYEGAEKLFF. In DNA, the CDR3 is TGTGCCAGCAGTTTGTATGAAGGAGCGGAAAAACTGTTTTTT.

The V and J genes are TRBV28 and TRBJ1-5; possible D gene TRBD1, 5 bases. From germline, CDR1 is MDHEN and CDR2 SYDVKM. V shed 2 bases and J shed 1 base, with 6 bases lying between them. The CDR3 covers 14 residues. This CDR3 reads CASSLDRSNQPQHF. DNA for the CDR3: TGTGCCAGCAGTTTAGACAGAAGCAATCAGCCCCAGCATTTT.

V usage is TRBV28 and J usage is TRBJ2-7; D possibly corresponds to TRBD1 (6 bases). The CDR3 has 14 residues. Trimming took 4 bases from V and 3 from J, leaving 13 bases between them. The germline V gene has CDR1 MDHEN and CDR2 SYDVKM. CDR3 loop: CASSWDITVYEQYF. The CDR3 region has the DNA TGTGCCAGCAGTTGGGACATCACGGTCTACGAGCAGTACTTC.

This chain links TRBV21-1 with TRBJ2-7; TRBD1 is taken as the D call from the table, unchecked against the DNA. TRBV21-1 is designated a pseudogene. The CDR3 covers 14 residues. CDR3 coding DNA: TGTGCCAGCAGCCCCCACAACAGGGGGCACGAGCAGTACTTC. Translation gives CASSPHNRGHEQYF.

V usage is TRBV19 and J usage is TRBJ2-7; TRBD1 aligns across 7 bases. V shed 3 bases and J 2 bases; nucleotides not matched to a gene: 7. The germline V gene has CDR1 LNHDA and CDR2 SQIVND (reference sequence). The CDR3 contains 15 residues. As DNA, the CDR3 is TGTGCCAGTAGTATTCTAGGGACAGCCACCTACGAGCAGTACTTC. Translating gives CASSILGTATYEQYF.

V is TRBV13 and J is TRBJ2-1; TRBD1 is a possible D gene (6 bases). This CDR3 has 14 amino acids. V was pared by 1 base and J by 7 bases, with 11 bases between. The germline gives CDR1 PRHDT, CDR2 FYEKMQ (reference sequence). The CDR3 spells CASSLEVRGNEQFF. Here the CDR3 DNA reads TGTGCCAGCAGCTTAGAGGTCAGGGGTAATGAGCAGTTCTTC.

The genes are TRBV9 and TRBJ1-1, with 7 positions matching TRBD1. This CDR3 is 13 amino acids long. The germline gives CDR1 SGDLS, CDR2 YYNGEE. The V and J ends lost 4 bases and 5 bases, in that order; junction bases with no gene match: 5. CDR3 sequence: CASSPGGMTEAFF. CDR3 nucleotide sequence: TGTGCCAGCAGCCCAGGGGGGATGACTGAAGCTTTCTTT.

This clone has a single count. J is TRBJ2-7 and V is TRBV5-1, with D perhaps given as TRBD1 or TRBD2 (5 bases each). This CDR3 comprises 16 residues. The V gene's germline CDR1 is SGHRS and CDR2 YFSETQ. V was trimmed by 1 base and J by 0 bases, leaving 14 bases between them. Here the CDR3 DNA reads TGCGCCAGCAGCTTGAGCGCCGGGACCCCCTCCTACGAGCAGTACTTC. Encoded protein: CASSLSAGTPSYEQYF.